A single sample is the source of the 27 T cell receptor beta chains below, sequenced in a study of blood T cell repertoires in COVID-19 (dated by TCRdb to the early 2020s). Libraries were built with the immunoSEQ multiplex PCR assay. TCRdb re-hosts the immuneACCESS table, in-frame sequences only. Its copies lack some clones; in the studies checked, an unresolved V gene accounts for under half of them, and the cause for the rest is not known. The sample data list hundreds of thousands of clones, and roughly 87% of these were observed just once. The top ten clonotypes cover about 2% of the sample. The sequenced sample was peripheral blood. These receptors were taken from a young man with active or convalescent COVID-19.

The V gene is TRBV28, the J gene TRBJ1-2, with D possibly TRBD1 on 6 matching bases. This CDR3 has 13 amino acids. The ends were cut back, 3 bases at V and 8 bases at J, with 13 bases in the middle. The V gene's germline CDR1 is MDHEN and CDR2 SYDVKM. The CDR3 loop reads CASSLGRGRGYTF. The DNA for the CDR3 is TGTGCCAGCAGTTTGGGCAGGGGACGGGGCTACACCTTC.

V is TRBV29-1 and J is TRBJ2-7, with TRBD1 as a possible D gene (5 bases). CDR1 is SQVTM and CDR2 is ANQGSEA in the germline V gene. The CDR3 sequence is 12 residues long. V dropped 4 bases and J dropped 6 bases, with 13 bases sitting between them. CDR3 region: CSVGLPQGEQYF. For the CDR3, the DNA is TGCAGCGTTGGGCTTCCTCAGGGCGAGCAGTACTTC.

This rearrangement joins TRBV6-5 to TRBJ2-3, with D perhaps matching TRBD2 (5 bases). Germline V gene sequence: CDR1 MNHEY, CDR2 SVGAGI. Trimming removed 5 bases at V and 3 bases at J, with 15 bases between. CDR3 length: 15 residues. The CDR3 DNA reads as TGTGCCAGCAGTAACGGATGGGGAGATACAGATACGCAGTATTTT. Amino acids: CASSNGWGDTDTQYF.

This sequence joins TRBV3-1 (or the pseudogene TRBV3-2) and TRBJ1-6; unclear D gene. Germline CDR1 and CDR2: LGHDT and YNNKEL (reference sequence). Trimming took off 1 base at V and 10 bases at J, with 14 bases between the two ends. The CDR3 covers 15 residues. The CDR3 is CASSQGPGMESPLHF. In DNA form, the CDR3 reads TGTGCCAGCAGCCAAGGGCCGGGGATGGAATCACCCCTCCACTTT.

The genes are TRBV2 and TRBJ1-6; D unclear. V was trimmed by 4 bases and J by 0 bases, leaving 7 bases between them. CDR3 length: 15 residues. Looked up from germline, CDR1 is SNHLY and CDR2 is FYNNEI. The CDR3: CASSAQSSYNSPLHF. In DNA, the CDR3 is TGTGCCAGCAGTGCACAGAGCTCCTATAATTCACCCCTCCACTTT.

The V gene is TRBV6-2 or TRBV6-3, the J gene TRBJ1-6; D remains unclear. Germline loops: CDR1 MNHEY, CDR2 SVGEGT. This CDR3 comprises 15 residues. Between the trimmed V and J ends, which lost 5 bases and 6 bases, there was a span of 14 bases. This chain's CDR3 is CASSTRPGGNSPLHF. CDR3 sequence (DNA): TGTGCCAGCAGTACCAGACCCGGCGGTAATTCACCCCTCCACTTT.

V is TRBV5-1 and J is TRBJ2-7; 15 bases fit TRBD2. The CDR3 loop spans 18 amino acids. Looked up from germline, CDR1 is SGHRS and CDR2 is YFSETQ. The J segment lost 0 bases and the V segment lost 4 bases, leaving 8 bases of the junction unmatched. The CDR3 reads CASSQGTSGGPASYEQYF. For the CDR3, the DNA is TGCGCCAGCAGCCAGGGGACTAGCGGGGGGCCTGCCTCCTACGAGCAGTACTTC.

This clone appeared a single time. CDR3 sequence (DNA): TGCGCCAGCAGCCAAGAACCCCGGGAAGGGACAAACAATCAGCCCCAGCATTTT. This codes for CASSQEPREGTNNQPQHF. The chain carries TRBV4-3 and TRBJ1-5; D might be TRBD1 (6 bases). CDR3 size: 18 residues. Trimming took off 0 bases at V and 3 bases at J, with 18 bases between the two ends. Germline CDR1 and CDR2: LGHNA and YSLEER.

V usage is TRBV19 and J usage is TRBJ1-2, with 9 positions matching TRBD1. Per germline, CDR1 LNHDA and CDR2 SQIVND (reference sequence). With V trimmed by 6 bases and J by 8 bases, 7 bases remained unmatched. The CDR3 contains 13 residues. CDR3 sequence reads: CASRDRGKDGYTF. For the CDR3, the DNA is TGTGCCAGTAGGGACAGGGGTAAGGACGGCTACACCTTC.

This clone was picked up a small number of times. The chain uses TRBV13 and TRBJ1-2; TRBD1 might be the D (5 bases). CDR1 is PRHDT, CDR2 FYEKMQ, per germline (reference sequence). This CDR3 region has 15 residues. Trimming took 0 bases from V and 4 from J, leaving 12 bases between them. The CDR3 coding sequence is TGTGCCAGCAGCTTAGGCAGGGATGTCGGCTATGGCTACACCTTC. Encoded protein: CASSLGRDVGYGYTF.

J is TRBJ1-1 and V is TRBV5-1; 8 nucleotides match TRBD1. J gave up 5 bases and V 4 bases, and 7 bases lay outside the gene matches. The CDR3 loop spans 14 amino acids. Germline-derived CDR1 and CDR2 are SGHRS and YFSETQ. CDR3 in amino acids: CASSNGQGRTEAFF. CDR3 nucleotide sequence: TGCGCCAGCAGCAATGGACAGGGTAGAACTGAAGCTTTCTTT.

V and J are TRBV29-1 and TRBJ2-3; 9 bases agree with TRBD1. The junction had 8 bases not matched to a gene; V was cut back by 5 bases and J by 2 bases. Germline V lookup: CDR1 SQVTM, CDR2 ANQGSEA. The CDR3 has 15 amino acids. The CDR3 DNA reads TGCAGCGTTACACCGGGACAGGGCAACACAGATACGCAGTATTTT. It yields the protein CSVTPGQGNTDTQYF.

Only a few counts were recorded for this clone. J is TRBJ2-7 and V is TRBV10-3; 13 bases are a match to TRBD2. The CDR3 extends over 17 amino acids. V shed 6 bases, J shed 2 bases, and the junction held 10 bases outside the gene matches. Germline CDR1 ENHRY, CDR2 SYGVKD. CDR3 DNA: TGTGCCATCAGCCTAACTAGCGGGAGGGCCAGGACCTACGAGCAGTACTTC. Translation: CAISLTSGRARTYEQYF.

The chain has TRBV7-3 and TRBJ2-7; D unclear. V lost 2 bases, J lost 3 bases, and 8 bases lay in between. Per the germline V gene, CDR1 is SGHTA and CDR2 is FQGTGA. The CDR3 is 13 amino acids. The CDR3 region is CASSLGRNYEQYF. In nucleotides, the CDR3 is TGTGCCAGCAGCTTAGGCAGAAACTACGAGCAGTACTTC. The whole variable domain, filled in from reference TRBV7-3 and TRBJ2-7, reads GAGVSQTPSNKVTEKGKYVELRCDPISGHTALYWYRQSLGQGPEFLIYFQGTGAADDSGLPNDRFFAVRPEGSVSTLKIQRTERGDSAVYLCASSLGRNYEQYFGPGTRLTVT.

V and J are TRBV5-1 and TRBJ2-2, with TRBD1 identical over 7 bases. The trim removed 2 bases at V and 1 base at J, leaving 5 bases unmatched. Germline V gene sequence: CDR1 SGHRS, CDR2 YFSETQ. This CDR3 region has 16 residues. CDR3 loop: CASSLRDSLNTGELFF. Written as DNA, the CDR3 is TGCGCCAGCAGCTTAAGGGACAGCCTGAACACCGGGGAGCTGTTTTTT. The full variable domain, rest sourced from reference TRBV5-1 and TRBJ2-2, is KAGVTQTPRYLIKTRGQQVTLSCSPISGHRSVSWYQQTPGQGLQFLFEYFSETQRNKGNFPGRFSGRQFSNSRSEMNVSTLELGDSALYLCASSLRDSLNTGELFFGEGSRLTVL.

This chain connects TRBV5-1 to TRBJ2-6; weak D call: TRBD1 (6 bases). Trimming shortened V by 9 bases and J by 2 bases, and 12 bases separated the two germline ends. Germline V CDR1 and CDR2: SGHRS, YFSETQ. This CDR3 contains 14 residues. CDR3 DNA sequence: TGCGCCATCAGAACAGGGCCTGGGGCCAACGTCCTGACTTTC. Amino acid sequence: CAIRTGPGANVLTF.

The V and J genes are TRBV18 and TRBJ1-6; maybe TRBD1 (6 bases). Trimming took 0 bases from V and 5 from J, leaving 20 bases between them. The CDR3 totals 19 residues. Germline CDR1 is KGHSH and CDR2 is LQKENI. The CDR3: CASSPPFPRGGQNNSPLHF. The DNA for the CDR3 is TGTGCCAGCTCACCACCTTTTCCGCGAGGGGGACAAAATAATTCACCCCTCCACTTT.

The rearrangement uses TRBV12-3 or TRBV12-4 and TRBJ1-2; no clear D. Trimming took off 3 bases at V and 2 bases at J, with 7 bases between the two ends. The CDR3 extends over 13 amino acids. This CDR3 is CASSFSLNYGYTF. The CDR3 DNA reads TGTGCCAGCAGTTTTTCGTTAAACTATGGCTACACCTTC.

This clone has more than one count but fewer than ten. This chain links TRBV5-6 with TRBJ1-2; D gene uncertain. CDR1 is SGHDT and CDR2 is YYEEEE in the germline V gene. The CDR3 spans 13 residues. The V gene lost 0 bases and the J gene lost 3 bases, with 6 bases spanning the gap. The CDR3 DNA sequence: TGTGCCAGCAGCTTGGGACGGGACTATGGCTACACCTTC. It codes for CASSLGRDYGYTF.

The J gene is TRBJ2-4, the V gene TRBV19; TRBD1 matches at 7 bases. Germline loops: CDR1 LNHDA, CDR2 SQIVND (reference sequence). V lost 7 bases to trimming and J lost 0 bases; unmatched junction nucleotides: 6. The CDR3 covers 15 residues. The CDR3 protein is CASNDRVLAKNIQYF. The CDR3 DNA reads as TGTGCCAGTAACGACAGGGTACTAGCCAAAAACATTCAGTACTTC.

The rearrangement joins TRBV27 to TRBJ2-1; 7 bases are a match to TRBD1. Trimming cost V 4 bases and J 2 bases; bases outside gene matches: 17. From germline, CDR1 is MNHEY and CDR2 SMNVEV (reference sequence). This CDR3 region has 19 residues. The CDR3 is CASSSTFPGQLITYNEQFF. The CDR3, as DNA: TGTGCCAGCAGTTCTACCTTCCCGGGACAGTTGATTACCTACAATGAGCAGTTCTTC.

The CDR3: CASTAGEGNQPQHF. CDR3 bases: TGTGCCAGCACGGCGGGGGAGGGCAATCAGCCCCAGCATTTT. The rearrangement links TRBV2 to TRBJ1-5, with D maybe TRBD1 (5 bases). V lost 7 bases and J lost 2, with 12 bases in between. CDR3 length: 14 amino acids. The germline V gene encodes CDR1 SNHLY and CDR2 FYNNEI.

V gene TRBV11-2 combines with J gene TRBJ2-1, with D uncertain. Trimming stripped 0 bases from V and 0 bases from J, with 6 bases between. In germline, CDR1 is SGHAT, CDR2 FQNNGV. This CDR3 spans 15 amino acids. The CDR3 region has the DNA TGTGCCAGCAGCTTAGATTTGAGCTCCTACAATGAGCAGTTCTTC. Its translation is CASSLDLSSYNEQFF.

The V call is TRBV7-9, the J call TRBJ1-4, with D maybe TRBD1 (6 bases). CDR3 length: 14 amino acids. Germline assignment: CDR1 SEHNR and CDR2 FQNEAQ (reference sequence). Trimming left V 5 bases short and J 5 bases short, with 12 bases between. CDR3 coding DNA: TGTGCCAGCAGCCTTGGACAGCAGAATGAAAAACTGTTTTTT. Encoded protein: CASSLGQQNEKLFF.

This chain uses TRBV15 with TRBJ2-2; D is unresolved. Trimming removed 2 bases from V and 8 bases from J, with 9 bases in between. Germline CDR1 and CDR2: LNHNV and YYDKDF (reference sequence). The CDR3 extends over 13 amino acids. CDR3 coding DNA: TGTGCCACCAGCAGACTAGATCCGGGGGAGCTGTTTTTT. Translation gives CATSRLDPGELFF.

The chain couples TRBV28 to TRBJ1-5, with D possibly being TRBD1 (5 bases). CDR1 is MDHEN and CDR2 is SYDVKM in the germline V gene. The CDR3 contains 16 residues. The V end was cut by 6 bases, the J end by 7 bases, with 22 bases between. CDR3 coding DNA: TGTGCCAGCAGCAGCTCTCAGAGGAGGGGTCAACAGCCCCAGCATTTT. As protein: CASSSSQRRGQQPQHF.

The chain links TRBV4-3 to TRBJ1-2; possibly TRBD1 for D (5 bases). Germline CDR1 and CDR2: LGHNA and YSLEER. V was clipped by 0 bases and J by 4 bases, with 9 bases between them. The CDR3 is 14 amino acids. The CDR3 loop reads CASSQDRGGYGYTF. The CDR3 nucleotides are TGCGCCAGCAGCCAAGATAGGGGTGGCTATGGCTACACCTTC.